These T cell receptor beta chains were read from a single sample in a study of identical twins. TCRdb redid the calling of the 5' RACE reads with MiXCR, one entry per CDR3 protein. This sample has 460,000 or so distinct CDR3 sequences, with 12% to 15% found just once. This sample was also put to use in a study of yellow fever vaccine responses in identical twins.

Source material: CD4+ T cells sorted from blood. All receptors derive from a woman aged 18-29 years in good health. Both conserved end residues are part of each CDR3. A D gene is named only where the DNA matches it firmly. The size of a clone is reported for some rows only, either as once, few or many, or as a class for expanded clones.

DNA: TGTGCCAGCAGACCGGGACAGGGGGTGAAGGAGCAGTACTTC
CDR3: CASRPGQGVKEQYF
J: TRBJ2-7
size: few
V: TRBV12-3/TRBV12-4
D: TRBD1

DNA: TGTGCCAGCAGCGCCCCAGGGATGGGCACTGAAGCTTTCTTT
CDR3: CASSAPGMGTEAFF
J: TRBJ1-1
size: .
V: TRBV7-9
D: .

DNA: TGCAGCGTCGCTTTGCAGGGGTCTAATGAAAAACTGTTTTTT
CDR3: CSVALQGSNEKLFF
J: TRBJ1-4
size: many
V: TRBV29-1
D: .

DNA: TGCAGTGCCCGTCGGGATACAGGGGACACTGAAGCTTTCTTT
CDR3: CSARRDTGDTEAFF
J: TRBJ1-1
size: .
V: TRBV20-1
D: TRBD1

DNA: TGTGCCAGCAGGGGTACTACCGAGCAGTACTTC
CDR3: CASRGTTEQYF
J: TRBJ2-7
size: .
V: TRBV28
D: .

DNA: TGCAGTACAGACAGGAACACAGATACGCAGTATTTT
CDR3: CSTDRNTDTQYF
J: TRBJ2-3
size: .
V: TRBV20-1
D: .

DNA: TGCGCCAGCAGCCAAGACAGGGCCAAAAACATTCAGTACTTC
CDR3: CASSQDRAKNIQYF
J: TRBJ2-4
size: many
V: TRBV4-3
D: .

DNA: TGTGCCAGCAGCTTGTGGGGGCGGGATGAGCAGTTCTTC
CDR3: CASSLWGRDEQFF
J: TRBJ2-1
size: .
V: TRBV7-6
D: .

DNA: TGTGCCAGCAGCCCATCCCCAGGGCCGTACGAGCAGTACTTC
CDR3: CASSPSPGPYEQYF
J: TRBJ2-7
size: .
V: TRBV7-3
D: .

DNA: TGTGCCAGCAGTTACCCGCCTGCGGGGGAGCACGAGCAGTACTTC
CDR3: CASSYPPAGEHEQYF
J: TRBJ2-7
size: few
V: TRBV6-2/TRBV6-3
D: TRBD2

DNA: TGTGCCAGCAGCCGTTCTGCCTCCTACGAGCAGTACTTC
CDR3: CASSRSASYEQYF
J: TRBJ2-7
size: few
V: TRBV11-2
D: .

DNA: TGTGCCAGCAGCGTAGACCGGGAGGATTCACCCCTCCACTTT
CDR3: CASSVDREDSPLHF
J: TRBJ1-6
size: .
V: TRBV9
D: .

DNA: TGCGCCAGCACTGGACTAGCGGGAGGGCCCAATGAGCAGTTCTTC
CDR3: CASTGLAGGPNEQFF
J: TRBJ2-1
size: .
V: TRBV5-1
D: TRBD2

DNA: TGTGCCAGCAGTGAAGCTGGGGAAATAACTGAAGCTTTCTTT
CDR3: CASSEAGEITEAFF
J: TRBJ1-1
size: .
V: TRBV2
D: .

DNA: TGTGCCAGCAGCCCGCGGGGGGCACAGACCCAGTACTTC
CDR3: CASSPRGAQTQYF
J: TRBJ2-5
size: few
V: TRBV7-2
D: TRBD2

DNA: TGTGCCAGCAGTTACCCCACAGATACGCAGTATTTT
CDR3: CASSYPTDTQYF
J: TRBJ2-3
size: .
V: TRBV6-2/TRBV6-3
D: .

DNA: TGCGCCAGCAGCTTGGGGCAGCCGGGAAGAAAGTTCTTC
CDR3: CASSLGQPGRKFF
J: TRBJ2-1
size: few
V: TRBV5-1
D: .

DNA: TGTGCCAGCAGTTTAGACTCAGGCACCGTCTCCTACGAGCAGTACTTC
CDR3: CASSLDSGTVSYEQYF
J: TRBJ2-7
size: few
V: TRBV12-3/TRBV12-4
D: .

DNA: TGTGCCAGCAATCCTGGGGGGACAGGGGCCAACGTCCTGACTTTC
CDR3: CASNPGGTGANVLTF
J: TRBJ2-6
size: .
V: TRBV12-3/TRBV12-4
D: .

DNA: TGTGCCAGTAGTCTCGGGGACAGGGGGAACGAGCAGTACTTC
CDR3: CASSLGDRGNEQYF
J: TRBJ2-7
size: .
V: TRBV19
D: TRBD1

DNA: TGCAGCGTTGAGGGGGGGTCATCGTCCCACGAGCAGTACTTC
CDR3: CSVEGGSSSHEQYF
J: TRBJ2-7
size: .
V: TRBV29-1
D: TRBD2

DNA: TGTGCCAGCATTCCCTCTACAGGGGTCAATCAGCCCCAGCATTTT
CDR3: CASIPSTGVNQPQHF
J: TRBJ1-5
size: many
V: TRBV28
D: TRBD1

DNA: TGTGCCAGCAGTGCCCGGACTAGCGGGAGGTGGCGAGATACGCAGTATTTT
CDR3: CASSARTSGRWRDTQYF
J: TRBJ2-3
size: few
V: TRBV6-1
D: TRBD2

DNA: TGTGCCAGCAGCCACGGGTCCGCCGGGACACTCTCCTACGAGCAGTACTTC
CDR3: CASSHGSAGTLSYEQYF
J: TRBJ2-7
size: few
V: TRBV6-5
D: .

DNA: TGTGCCAGCAGGGGGGCGGGGTCGCTCTCCTACGAGCAGTACTTC
CDR3: CASRGAGSLSYEQYF
J: TRBJ2-7
size: .
V: TRBV28
D: .

DNA: TGCGCCAGCAGCGCCGGGACAGGGAGGAGATCACAGACAGATACGCAGTATTTT
CDR3: CASSAGTGRRSQTDTQYF
J: TRBJ2-3
size: .
V: TRBV5-1
D: TRBD1

DNA: TGTGCCAGCAGTTTCGACAGCCTAAATGAAAAACTGTTTTTT
CDR3: CASSFDSLNEKLFF
J: TRBJ1-4
size: .
V: TRBV5-4
D: .

DNA: TGTGCCAGCAGCCCCGGACAGGGGCGTAGCAATCAGCCCCAGCATTTT
CDR3: CASSPGQGRSNQPQHF
J: TRBJ1-5
size: few
V: TRBV6-2/TRBV6-3
D: TRBD1